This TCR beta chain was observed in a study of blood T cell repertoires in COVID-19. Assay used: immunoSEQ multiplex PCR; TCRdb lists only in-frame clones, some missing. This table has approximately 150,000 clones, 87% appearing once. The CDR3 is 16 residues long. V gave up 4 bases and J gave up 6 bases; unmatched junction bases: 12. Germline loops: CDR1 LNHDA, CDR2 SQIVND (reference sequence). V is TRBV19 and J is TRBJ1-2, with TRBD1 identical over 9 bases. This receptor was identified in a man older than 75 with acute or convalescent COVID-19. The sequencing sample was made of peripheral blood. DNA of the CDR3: TGTGCCAGTAGTACGACAGGGGGGACCAGATGGGATGGCTACACCTTC. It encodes CASSTTGGTRWDGYTF.